The rows below give T cell receptor beta chains drawn from one sample of a study of shared clonotypes between healthy human individuals. Profiling relied on immunoSEQ multiplex PCR, and the TCRdb table lists in-frame clones only, not all of them. The table has 2 million to 2.5 million clones, 85% to 95% seen once. The sample taken for sequencing was naive CD4+ T cells from PBMCs. The receptor source for this set is a man aged 18 to 30 in good health. Some clones in this sample may be carry-over from other donors' samples. Each CDR3 is given with its conserved first and last residue. D genes are given only for firm matches. Where a row states a size, it is once, few, many or the class of an expanded clone; other rows omit it.

j_call: TRBJ2-5
v_call: TRBV9
cdr3_length: 15
d_call: -
clone_size: once
cdr3_nt: TGTGCCAGCAGCGAATCACAGGGGCGGGGAGAGACCCAGTACTTC
cdr3_aa: CASSESQGRGETQYF

j_call: TRBJ2-3
v_call: TRBV5-4
cdr3_length: 12
d_call: TRBD2
clone_size: -
cdr3_nt: TGTGCCAGCAGCCCCGGGGGGGATACGCAGTATTTT
cdr3_aa: CASSPGGDTQYF

j_call: TRBJ2-1
v_call: TRBV6-1
cdr3_length: 15
d_call: TRBD2
clone_size: -
cdr3_nt: TGTGCCAGCAGACCGGGACTAGCGGGGTACAATGAGCAGTTCTTC
cdr3_aa: CASRPGLAGYNEQFF

j_call: TRBJ1-2
v_call: TRBV27
cdr3_length: 13
d_call: TRBD1
clone_size: -
cdr3_nt: TGTGCCACCTCTACAGGGGGCAGGGATGGCTACACCTTC
cdr3_aa: CATSTGGRDGYTF

j_call: TRBJ2-7
v_call: TRBV5-1
cdr3_length: 14
d_call: -
clone_size: -
cdr3_nt: TGCGCCAGCAGCCCCCCTAGTACTAATTACGAGCAGTACTTC
cdr3_aa: CASSPPSTNYEQYF

j_call: TRBJ2-7
v_call: TRBV4-1
cdr3_length: 14
d_call: TRBD1
clone_size: few
cdr3_nt: TGCGCCAGCAGCGCACCGGGACAGAACCACGAGCAGTACTTC
cdr3_aa: CASSAPGQNHEQYF

j_call: TRBJ2-2
v_call: TRBV19
cdr3_length: 15
d_call: -
clone_size: -
cdr3_nt: TGTGCCAGTAGTATATGGCCAGGGTCCACCGGGGAGCTGTTTTTT
cdr3_aa: CASSIWPGSTGELFF

j_call: TRBJ2-6
v_call: TRBV18
cdr3_length: 16
d_call: -
clone_size: -
cdr3_nt: TGTGCCAGCTCACCAGCCCCCCCCACTGGGGCCAACGTCCTGACTTTC
cdr3_aa: CASSPAPPTGANVLTF

j_call: TRBJ1-2
v_call: TRBV7-9
cdr3_length: 14
d_call: -
clone_size: once
cdr3_nt: TGTGCCAGCAGCTTAGGGGACCACCGGGAAGGCTACACCTTC
cdr3_aa: CASSLGDHREGYTF

j_call: TRBJ1-6
v_call: TRBV7-9
cdr3_length: 15
d_call: -
clone_size: -
cdr3_nt: TGTGCCAGCAGCGGCGGGAGCTCCTATAATTCACCCCTCCACTTT
cdr3_aa: CASSGGSSYNSPLHF

j_call: TRBJ2-3
v_call: TRBV7-2
cdr3_length: 17
d_call: TRBD2
clone_size: once
cdr3_nt: TGTGCCAGCAGCTCATCCCCGGGAGGTACTAGCACAGATACGCAGTATTTT
cdr3_aa: CASSSSPGGTSTDTQYF

j_call: TRBJ2-3
v_call: TRBV2
cdr3_length: 15
d_call: TRBD1
clone_size: -
cdr3_nt: TGTGCCAGTTTGAAGGACAGGGCTGGTCCAGATACGCAGTATTTT
cdr3_aa: CASLKDRAGPDTQYF

j_call: TRBJ2-7
v_call: TRBV5-1
cdr3_length: 17
d_call: -
clone_size: once
cdr3_nt: TGCGCCAGCAGCTCGACGGTGGGGTCCGATGGACTCCTGGAGCAGTACTTC
cdr3_aa: CASSSTVGSDGLLEQYF

j_call: TRBJ2-7
v_call: TRBV18
cdr3_length: 14
d_call: TRBD1
clone_size: -
cdr3_nt: TGTGCCAGCTTACCGGGACAGGGCACCTACGAGCAGTACTTC
cdr3_aa: CASLPGQGTYEQYF

j_call: TRBJ2-5
v_call: TRBV5-1
cdr3_length: 14
d_call: -
clone_size: -
cdr3_nt: TGCGCCAGCAGCTTCGGGACGACGCGTAGGACCCAGTACTTC
cdr3_aa: CASSFGTTRRTQYF

j_call: TRBJ2-1
v_call: TRBV11-2
cdr3_length: 13
d_call: TRBD2
clone_size: -
cdr3_nt: TGTGCCAGCAGCTTAGTCCGGCTAGCGGTGCAGTTCTTC
cdr3_aa: CASSLVRLAVQFF

j_call: TRBJ1-5
v_call: TRBV14
cdr3_length: 17
d_call: TRBD1
clone_size: -
cdr3_nt: TGTGCCAGCAGCCAAGATCCTTTGTCGGACAGGGGGAAGCCCCAGCATTTT
cdr3_aa: CASSQDPLSDRGKPQHF

j_call: TRBJ1-1
v_call: TRBV19
cdr3_length: 13
d_call: -
clone_size: once
cdr3_nt: TGTGCCAGTAGCGATGGGCGCCGAACTGAAGCTTTCTTT
cdr3_aa: CASSDGRRTEAFF

j_call: TRBJ2-7
v_call: TRBV29-1
cdr3_length: 16
d_call: TRBD1
clone_size: once
cdr3_nt: TGCAGCGCTACAATAAAGGACAGGGTCAATTACTACGAGCAGTACTTC
cdr3_aa: CSATIKDRVNYYEQYF

j_call: TRBJ1-5
v_call: TRBV7-9
cdr3_length: 13
d_call: -
clone_size: -
cdr3_nt: TGTGCCAGCAGCCTCGAACGGGGACAGCCCCAGCATTTT
cdr3_aa: CASSLERGQPQHF

j_call: TRBJ2-7
v_call: TRBV5-1
cdr3_length: 16
d_call: -
clone_size: -
cdr3_nt: TGCGCCAGCAGCTTCCTACCCGGCGACGGAAACTACGAGCAGTACTTC
cdr3_aa: CASSFLPGDGNYEQYF

j_call: TRBJ1-1
v_call: TRBV9
cdr3_length: 14
d_call: -
clone_size: -
cdr3_nt: TGTGCCAGCAGCCCCCTAAGTGGGGCGGCTGAAGCTTTCTTT
cdr3_aa: CASSPLSGAAEAFF

j_call: TRBJ1-4
v_call: TRBV27
cdr3_length: 14
d_call: -
clone_size: -
cdr3_nt: TGTGCCAGCACTCGGGTCTTTCGCGGTGAAAAACTGTTTTTT
cdr3_aa: CASTRVFRGEKLFF

j_call: TRBJ1-2
v_call: TRBV11-2
cdr3_length: 14
d_call: -
clone_size: -
cdr3_nt: TGTGCCAGCAGCACCCTGGGGGGGTGGAATGGCTACACCTTC
cdr3_aa: CASSTLGGWNGYTF

j_call: TRBJ2-1
v_call: TRBV11-1
cdr3_length: 16
d_call: -
clone_size: -
cdr3_nt: TGTGCCAGCAGCCCGGGGCGGAGACACAATAGGAATGAGCAGTTCTTC
cdr3_aa: CASSPGRRHNRNEQFF

j_call: TRBJ1-3
v_call: TRBV4-3
cdr3_length: 16
d_call: -
clone_size: -
cdr3_nt: TGCGCCAGCACCCGAGACCGAACACTCTCTGGAAACACCATATATTTT
cdr3_aa: CASTRDRTLSGNTIYF

j_call: TRBJ1-6
v_call: TRBV9
cdr3_length: 14
d_call: -
clone_size: -
cdr3_nt: TGTGCCAGCAGCCTAATGGGCAGGAATTCACCCCTCCACTTT
cdr3_aa: CASSLMGRNSPLHF

j_call: TRBJ2-1
v_call: TRBV29-1
cdr3_length: 13
d_call: TRBD2
clone_size: -
cdr3_nt: TGCAGCGTTCGGCTAGCGGGGGACAATGAGCAGTTCTTC
cdr3_aa: CSVRLAGDNEQFF

j_call: TRBJ2-4
v_call: TRBV4-3
cdr3_length: 15
d_call: -
clone_size: -
cdr3_nt: TGCGCCAGCAGCCAAGGCGGTTCGGCCAAAAACATTCAGTACTTC
cdr3_aa: CASSQGGSAKNIQYF

j_call: TRBJ1-1
v_call: TRBV30
cdr3_length: 15
d_call: -
clone_size: -
cdr3_nt: TGTGCCTGGAGTGTAGGGGGGTCTGGGGCCACTGAAGCTTTCTTT
cdr3_aa: CAWSVGGSGATEAFF

j_call: TRBJ2-1
v_call: TRBV7-3
cdr3_length: 16
d_call: TRBD1
clone_size: -
cdr3_nt: TGTGCCAGCAGCCGACAGGGGGTGGGGGCTGGCAATGAGCAGTTCTTC
cdr3_aa: CASSRQGVGAGNEQFF

j_call: TRBJ2-7
v_call: TRBV28
cdr3_length: 15
d_call: TRBD2
clone_size: -
cdr3_nt: TGTGCCAGCAGTTTAATGGCTAGCGGAACCTACGAGCAGTACTTC
cdr3_aa: CASSLMASGTYEQYF